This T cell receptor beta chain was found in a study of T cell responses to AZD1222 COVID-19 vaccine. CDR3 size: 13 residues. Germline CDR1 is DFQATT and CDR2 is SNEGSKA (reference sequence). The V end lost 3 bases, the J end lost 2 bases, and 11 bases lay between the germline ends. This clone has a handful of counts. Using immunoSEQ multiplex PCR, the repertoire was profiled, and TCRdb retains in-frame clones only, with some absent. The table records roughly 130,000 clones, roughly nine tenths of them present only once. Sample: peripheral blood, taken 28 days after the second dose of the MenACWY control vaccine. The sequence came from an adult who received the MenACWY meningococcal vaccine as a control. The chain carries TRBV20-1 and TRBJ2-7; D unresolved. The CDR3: CSASSPLAYEQYF. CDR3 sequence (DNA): TGCAGTGCTAGTTCCCCTTTAGCCTACGAGCAGTACTTC.